The clone carrying this T cell receptor beta chain was picked up a small number of times. The data are from a study of blood T cell repertoires in COVID-19. Patients in Seattle were enrolled during active infection, then followed longitudinally. Measured with immunoSEQ multiplex PCR; TCRdb has only the in-frame clones, and not every one. This table has fewer than 300,000 clones, roughly nine tenths appearing once. The TCR sequence derives from a young woman with COVID-19, enrolled during active disease. The specimen sequenced was peripheral blood.

The DNA for the CDR3 is TGTGCCAGTAGTATAGGAAGGACAGGTGGGAATCAGCCCCAGCATTTT. Protein: CASSIGRTGGNQPQHF. The chain recombines TRBV19 with TRBJ1-5, with TRBD1 matching 7 bases. The CDR3 has 16 residues. CDR1 is LNHDA and CDR2 is SQIVND in the germline V gene (reference sequence). Germline trimming cut 1 base from V and 4 bases from J; bases unmatched to any gene: 7.